The 21 T cell receptor beta chains in this list originate from one sample, sequenced in a study of blood T cell repertoires in COVID-19. Clones were read by immunoSEQ multiplex PCR, and TCRdb kept only the in-frame ones, dropping some. The data contain 350,000 to 550,000 clones, nearly 90% of them singletons. Sequenced material: PBMCs or T cells enriched from blood (not recorded which). These receptors were taken from a woman younger than 35 with acute COVID-19.

This sequence joins TRBV6-5 and TRBJ1-4; 7 bases fit TRBD1. V was clipped by 5 bases and J by 8 bases; unmatched bases: 5. The CDR3 has 13 amino acids. The germline V gene encodes CDR1 MNHEY and CDR2 SVGAGI. CDR3 sequence (DNA): TGTGCCAGCAGTCCCACAGGGGTCGAAAAACTGTTTTTT. Protein: CASSPTGVEKLFF.

This chain uses TRBV15 with TRBJ2-1, with 12 nucleotides matching TRBD1. With 2 bases clipped from V and 8 bases from J, the junction kept 7 bases outside the gene matches. Germline V gene data show CDR1 as LNHNV and CDR2 as YYDKDF (reference sequence). This CDR3 is 16 amino acids long. The CDR3 DNA reads TGTGCCACCAGCAGATCACCGGGACAGGGGGCAGATGAGCAGTTCTTC. This sequence encodes CATSRSPGQGADEQFF.

The CDR3 here is CASRPLRGSYGYTF. The CDR3 DNA follows: TGTGCCAGTAGACCCCTTAGGGGATCCTATGGCTACACCTTC. V is TRBV19 and J is TRBJ1-2, with D possibly matching TRBD1 (5 bases). V lost 6 bases, J lost 4 bases, and 15 bases lay in between. The CDR3 is 14 residues long. Germline-derived CDR1 and CDR2 are LNHDA and SQIVND (reference sequence).

The chain carries TRBV18 and TRBJ2-7; TRBD1 aligns across 7 bases. Unmatched junction bases numbered 3, after V lost 3 bases and J lost 1 base. The CDR3 is made up of 14 amino acids. Germline-derived CDR1 and CDR2 are KGHSH and LQKENI. The CDR3, as DNA: TGTGCCAGCTCACCGGGACAGACATCCTACGAGCAGTACTTC. Its translation: CASSPGQTSYEQYF.

The rearrangement joins TRBV6-5 to TRBJ1-2, with 10 bases identical to TRBD1. Germline trimming cut 5 bases from V and 7 bases from J; bases unmatched to any gene: 10. The CDR3 is 15 amino acids. CDR1 MNHEY and CDR2 SVGAGI come from the germline V gene. CDR3 loop: CASSPPGQGKIGYTF. DNA of the CDR3: TGTGCCAGCAGTCCACCGGGACAGGGGAAAATTGGCTACACCTTC.

The chain recombines TRBV4-2 with TRBJ2-7, with TRBD1 matching over 7 bases. The ends lost 3 bases at V and 2 bases at J; junction bases unmatched: 1. Germline V gene lookup returns CDR1 LGHNA and CDR2 YNFKEQ. This CDR3 has 13 residues. This chain's CDR3 is CASSQGQTYEQYF. The CDR3 bases are TGTGCCAGCAGCCAGGGACAGACCTACGAGCAGTACTTC.

J is TRBJ1-1 and V is TRBV5-4, with D uncertain. V was shortened by 3 bases and J by 3 bases, with 15 bases between the two germline ends. Looked up from germline, CDR1 is SGHNT and CDR2 is YYREEE (reference sequence). This CDR3 has 15 residues. The CDR3 DNA follows: TGTGCCAGCAGCTCGTACGTGAAGCGCCACACTGAAGCTTTCTTT. Its protein is CASSSYVKRHTEAFF.

J is TRBJ2-4 and V is TRBV18; 7 bases agree with TRBD1. CDR3 length: 15 residues. Germline V lookup: CDR1 KGHSH, CDR2 LQKENI. J lost 8 bases, V lost 2 bases, and 9 bases had no gene match. This CDR3 reads CASSPRMAGGDIQYF. The CDR3 region has the DNA TGTGCCAGCTCACCAAGGATGGCAGGGGGAGACATTCAGTACTTC.

V and J are TRBV24-1 and TRBJ1-5; D gene uncertain. Trimming cost V 3 bases and J 2 bases, with 10 bases left between them. Germline assignment: CDR1 KGHDR and CDR2 SFDVKD. The CDR3 consists of 15 residues. CDR3 nucleotides: TGTGCCACCAGTGATCCCGGGGAGGGCAATCAGCCCCAGCATTTT. This encodes CATSDPGEGNQPQHF.

CDR3 sequence (DNA): TGCGCCAGCAGCTTGAGCCTTTATTATGGCTACACCTTC. Residues: CASSLSLYYGYTF. V gene TRBV5-1 combines with J gene TRBJ1-2, with D unclear. Germline V gene lookup returns CDR1 SGHRS and CDR2 YFSETQ. Trimming removed 1 base at V and 5 bases at J, with 9 bases between. The length of the CDR3 is 13 residues.

The chain recombines TRBV6-5 with TRBJ1-2, with a possible D match to TRBD1 (5 bases). Trimming took 5 bases from V and 3 from J, leaving 10 bases between them. Germline CDR1 is MNHEY and CDR2 is SVGAGI. This CDR3 spans 13 amino acids. CDR3 in DNA: TGTGCCAGCAGTAGCGGGACTGACTATGGCTACACCTTC. Encoded protein: CASSSGTDYGYTF.

V is TRBV30 and J is TRBJ1-6; no clear D gene. CDR3 length equals 14 residues. Germline values: CDR1 GTSNPN, CDR2 SVGIG (reference sequence). V gave up 2 bases and J gave up 7 bases, with 12 bases separating them. CDR3 in amino acids: CAWSRGRENSPLHF. CDR3 nucleotides: TGTGCCTGGAGTCGAGGGAGGGAAAATTCACCCCTCCACTTT.

V and J are TRBV9 and TRBJ1-1, with 8 bases identical to TRBD1. The CDR3 has 13 amino acids. Germline V CDR1 and CDR2: SGDLS, YYNGEE. The V and J ends lost 7 bases and 8 bases, in that order; junction bases with no gene match: 10. Written as DNA, the CDR3 is TGTGCCAGCGGATCCGGGACAGGTAGAGAAGCTTTCTTT. It encodes CASGSGTGREAFF. The full variable domain, its missing parts supplied by reference TRBV9 and TRBJ1-1, is DSGVTQTPKHLITATGQRVTLRCSPRSGDLSVYWYQQSLDQGLQFLIQYYNGEERAKGNILERFSAQQFPDLHSELNLSSLELGDSALYFCASGSGTGREAFFGQGTRLTVV.

This clone was found a few times. CDR3 sequence reads: CASSIGTANTEAFF. The CDR3 coding sequence is TGTGCCAGCAGCATCGGGACAGCGAACACTGAAGCTTTCTTT. V usage is TRBV5-5 and J usage is TRBJ1-1; 7 positions match TRBD1. The CDR3 contains 14 residues. The V and J ends lost 4 bases and 1 base, in that order; junction bases with no gene match: 4. Looked up from germline, CDR1 is SGHKS and CDR2 is YYEKEE (reference sequence).

The chain couples TRBV20-1 to TRBJ1-1, with D possibly matching TRBD1 (5 bases). CDR1 DFQATT and CDR2 SNEGSKA come from the germline V gene (reference sequence). CDR3 size: 10 residues. The CDR3 nucleotides read TGCGGGGGACTCAACACTGAAGCTTTCTTT. It translates to CGGLNTEAFF.

This chain links TRBV3-1 (or the pseudogene TRBV3-2) with TRBJ1-5; no reliable D call. With 1 base removed from V and 6 bases from J, the gap between germline ends came to 7 bases. Germline lookup yields CDR1 LGHDT and CDR2 YNNKEL (reference sequence). The CDR3 is 13 residues long. The CDR3 DNA follows: TGTGCCAGCAGCCAAGTGCTGGCTCAGCCCCAGCATTTT. Its translation: CASSQVLAQPQHF.

This chain links TRBV27 with TRBJ2-5, with 7 bases that match TRBD1. Unmatched junction bases numbered 10, after V lost 5 bases and J lost 4 bases. Germline V gives CDR1 MNHEY, CDR2 SMNVEV (reference sequence). This CDR3 contains 15 residues. The CDR3 region is CASSLLGQDRETQYF. CDR3 nucleotides: TGTGCCAGCAGTCTCTTAGGACAGGACCGAGAGACCCAGTACTTC.

The chain links TRBV18 to TRBJ2-1; 10 nucleotides line up with TRBD2. In germline, CDR1 is KGHSH, CDR2 LQKENI. The CDR3 extends over 16 amino acids. Losses at the gene ends were 3 bases for V and 1 base for J; bases not matched to a gene: 3. The CDR3 reads CASSPGAGGSYNEQFF. The CDR3 region has the DNA TGTGCCAGCTCACCCGGAGCGGGAGGGTCCTACAATGAGCAGTTCTTC.

The J gene is TRBJ1-1, the V gene TRBV28; TRBD1 agrees at 9 bases. The length of the CDR3 is 14 residues. In germline, CDR1 is MDHEN, CDR2 SYDVKM. Trimming removed 7 bases from V and 6 bases from J; junction bases left unmatched: 9. In nucleotides, the CDR3 is TGTGCCAGCATCGATCAACAGGGGGCTCCTGAAGCTTTCTTT. It is translated as CASIDQQGAPEAFF.

The chain recombines TRBV20-1 with TRBJ2-2; D uncertain. Trimming cost V 6 bases and J 6 bases, with 8 bases left between them. The CDR3 contains 11 residues. CDR1 and CDR2 from the germline V gene are DFQATT and SNEGSKA (reference sequence). The DNA for the CDR3 is TGCAGTGCCGAGAATCCCGGGGAGCTGTTTTTT. Amino acids: CSAENPGELFF.

The V gene is TRBV7-2, the J gene TRBJ1-2, with 9 bases lining up with TRBD1. The germline CDR1 and CDR2 sequences are SGHTA and FQGNSA. The CDR3 is 15 amino acids. Unmatched junction bases numbered 6, after V lost 5 bases and J lost 2 bases. CDR3 bases: TGTGCCAGCAGCCACAAGGGGACAGGGAACTATGGCTACACCTTC. Protein: CASSHKGTGNYGYTF.